These 27 T cell receptor beta chains were sequenced from one sample in a study of T-cell reconstitution after alpha-beta-depleted transplantation in children. The authors prepared the TCRbeta library with unique molecular identifiers. Each CDR3 protein is one row after TCRdb ran MiXCR on the PCR reads. Among some 530,000 distinct CDR3 sequences listed, approximately 12% were seen once. The input for sequencing was PBMCs from the stem cell graft donor, taken from the stem cell graft. The origin of the receptors is a human donor who donated a stem cell graft to a child with combined immunodeficiency.

The chain combines TRBV29-1 with TRBJ2-7, with D possibly TRBD2 on 5 matching bases. CDR3 length equals 13 residues. The germline V gene encodes CDR1 SQVTM and CDR2 ANQGSEA. Trimming pared 4 bases from V and 1 base from J, leaving 11 bases between. The CDR3 DNA reads as TGCAGCGTTGGCATAACGGGGTCCTACGAGCAGTACTTC. Amino acids: CSVGITGSYEQYF.

The CDR3 region has the DNA TGTGCCAGCAGCTTCAATTACAGGGGGCGCACGTACGAGCAGTACTTC. Its translation is CASSFNYRGRTYEQYF. The V call is TRBV13, the J call TRBJ2-7; 9 bases are shared with TRBD1. The CDR3 loop spans 16 amino acids. Germline V gene sequence: CDR1 PRHDT, CDR2 FYEKMQ (reference sequence). V gave up 3 bases and J gave up 4 bases; unmatched junction bases: 10.

At least ten counts were recorded for this clonotype. The chain couples TRBV29-1 to TRBJ2-5; D not resolved. Germline CDR1 is SQVTM and CDR2 is ANQGSEA. The length of the CDR3 is 12 residues. The V gene lost 3 bases and the J gene lost 5 bases, with 10 bases spanning the gap. CDR3 loop: CSVDSRSETQYF. The DNA of the CDR3 is TGCAGCGTTGACTCTAGGTCGGAGACCCAGTACTTC.

CDR3 loop: CASSDLGARKPSSYEQYF. The CDR3 DNA sequence: TGTGCCAGCAGTGATTTGGGGGCCCGCAAACCTTCGAGCTACGAGCAGTACTTC. This rearrangement joins TRBV2 to TRBJ2-7, with D perhaps TRBD1 (6 bases). Trimming shortened V by 3 bases and J by 3 bases, and 24 bases separated the two germline ends. Germline V gene sequence: CDR1 SNHLY, CDR2 FYNNEI. This CDR3 comprises 18 residues.

The chain joins TRBV30 to TRBJ2-1; 8 bases are shared with TRBD1. CDR3 length: 14 amino acids. V trimming: 4 bases; J trimming: 3 bases; junction bases outside the gene matches: 5. Germline V gene data show CDR1 as GTSNPN and CDR2 as SVGIG (reference sequence). CDR3 sequence: CAWKQDRVYNEQFF. The CDR3 DNA is TGTGCCTGGAAACAGGACAGGGTCTACAATGAGCAGTTCTTC. Looking up the rest from reference TRBV30 and TRBJ2-1 gives the full variable domain: SQTIHQWPATLVQPVGSPLSLECTVEGTSNPNLYWYRQAAGRGLQLLFYSVGIGQISSEVPQNLSASRPQDRQFILSSKKLLLSDSGFYLCAWKQDRVYNEQFFGPGTRLTVL.

J is TRBJ2-6 and V is TRBV20-1; no definite D call. Germline V gene sequence: CDR1 DFQATT, CDR2 SNEGSKA (reference sequence). The CDR3 spans 13 residues. The ends were cut back, 0 bases at V and 2 bases at J, with 2 bases in the middle. The CDR3 sequence is CSARDTGANVLTF. The DNA for the CDR3 is TGCAGTGCTAGAGATACTGGGGCCAACGTCCTGACTTTC.

The table lists this clonotype with a few counts. The rearrangement joins TRBV27 to TRBJ2-7; 11 nucleotides align to TRBD2. V dropped 4 bases and J dropped 1; count of bases not matched to a gene: 6. This CDR3 comprises 16 residues. The germline V gene encodes CDR1 MNHEY and CDR2 SMNVEV (reference sequence). CDR3 bases: TGTGCCAGCAGTTCCGCCCGGACTAGCGGGTCCTACGAGCAGTACTTC. Translation gives CASSSARTSGSYEQYF.

A word on this clonotype: An end of the junction does not agree with germline; a read error may underlie this. The V and J genes are TRBV4-1 and TRBJ2-3; TRBD2 is a possible D gene (5 bases). Germline values: CDR1 MGHRA, CDR2 YSYEKL. There are 13 residues in the CDR3. CDR3 coding DNA: TGCGTCAGCAGCCAAACGAGGGCAGATACGCAGTATTTT. As protein: CVSSQTRADTQYF.

This clonotype was recorded a few times. The rearrangement joins TRBV7-3 to TRBJ2-1, with TRBD1 matching 10 bases. The trim removed 2 bases at V and 8 bases at J, leaving 6 bases unmatched. The CDR3 is 15 amino acids. CDR1 is SGHTA and CDR2 is FQGTGA in the germline V gene. The CDR3 nucleotides read TGTGCCAGCAGCTTATCTTCGACAGGGGGCCATGAGCAGTTCTTC. Its protein product is CASSLSSTGGHEQFF.

This clonotype has more than one count but fewer than ten. The chain carries TRBV6-2 or TRBV6-3 and TRBJ2-1; 12 bases line up with TRBD2. From germline, CDR1 is MNHEY and CDR2 SVGEGT. This CDR3 has 20 residues. The V and J ends lost 0 bases and 6 bases, in that order; junction bases with no gene match: 15. CDR3 loop: CASSYSLAGGPSYYSNEQFF. The CDR3 DNA is TGTGCCAGCAGTTACTCGCTAGCGGGAGGGCCGTCCTACTACTCCAATGAGCAGTTCTTC.

This clonotype was seen ten or more times. The chain has TRBV5-1 and TRBJ2-3; 7 bases match TRBD1. From germline, CDR1 is SGHRS and CDR2 YFSETQ. The CDR3 totals 16 residues. The J segment lost 2 bases and the V segment lost 0 bases, leaving 6 bases of the junction unmatched. CDR3 nucleotides: TGCGCCAGCAGCTTGGCCTGGGGGACAGACACAGATACGCAGTATTTT. Its translation: CASSLAWGTDTDTQYF.

J is TRBJ2-5 and V is TRBV5-1, with 7 bases fitting TRBD1. J lost 1 base, V lost 4 bases, and 7 bases had no gene match. The CDR3 length is 15 residues. Germline CDR1 and CDR2: SGHRS and YFSETQ. CDR3 in amino acids: CASSIYDRAQETQYF. Written as DNA, the CDR3 is TGCGCCAGCAGCATCTACGACAGGGCCCAAGAGACCCAGTACTTC.

The J gene is TRBJ1-2, the V gene TRBV7-2; tentative D call: TRBD1 (6 bases). Trimming removed 1 base at V and 8 bases at J, with 11 bases between. This CDR3 contains 13 residues. CDR1 is SGHTA and CDR2 is FQGNSA in the germline V gene. The CDR3 DNA is TGTGCCAGCAGCTTAGGTGGGGGCGGAGGCTACACCTTC. Its protein product is CASSLGGGGGYTF.

The rearrangement links TRBV4-2 to TRBJ1-1; D is possibly TRBD1 (6 bases). Trimming removed 5 bases at V and 1 base at J, with 11 bases between. This CDR3 has 14 residues. Germline V gives CDR1 LGHNA, CDR2 YNFKEQ. Written as DNA, the CDR3 is TGTGCCAGCAGCAGATGGACAGAGAACACTGAAGCTTTCTTT. Translated: CASSRWTENTEAFF.

This clonotype appeared many times. The V call is TRBV10-3, the J call TRBJ2-2; 10 nucleotides agree with TRBD2. The CDR3 is 15 residues long. The V gene end was trimmed by 4 bases and the J gene end by 6 bases; junction bases not matched to a gene: 5. The germline V gene has CDR1 ENHRY and CDR2 SYGVKD. DNA for the CDR3: TGTGCCATCAGTGTAGCTAGCGGGAGTTCCGGGGAGCTGTTTTTT. The encoded protein is CAISVASGSSGELFF.

J is TRBJ2-2 and V is TRBV30; D remains ambiguous. Looked up from germline, CDR1 is GTSNPN and CDR2 is SVGIG (reference sequence). Deletions cut 0 bases from V and 6 bases from J, with 11 bases between. The CDR3 runs 14 residues. The chain's CDR3 is CAWSVKGNPGELFF. The CDR3 bases are TGTGCCTGGAGTGTCAAGGGCAATCCCGGGGAGCTGTTTTTT.

In this sample, this clonotype turned up many times. CDR3 coding DNA: TGTGCCAGCAGCTTATGGGACGATCCCTACGAGCAGTACTTC. Translated, it gives CASSLWDDPYEQYF. The V gene is TRBV5-6, the J gene TRBJ2-7, with D possibly being TRBD1 or TRBD2 (5 bases each). Looked up from germline, CDR1 is SGHDT and CDR2 is YYEEEE. The V end lost 2 bases, the J end lost 2 bases, and 11 bases lay between the germline ends. The CDR3 is made up of 14 amino acids.

The chain uses TRBV29-1 and TRBJ2-3; 7 nucleotides match TRBD1. This CDR3 comprises 14 residues. V lost 6 bases to trimming and J lost 2 bases; unmatched junction nucleotides: 8. The V gene's germline CDR1 is SQVTM and CDR2 ANQGSEA. In DNA, the CDR3 is TGCAGCGTATCACAGGGGATAACCACAGATACGCAGTATTTT. Its protein product is CSVSQGITTDTQYF.

This sequence joins TRBV27 and TRBJ2-1; the D is unclear. Trimming took 0 bases from V and 5 from J, leaving 5 bases between them. This CDR3 region has 13 residues. Germline V gives CDR1 MNHEY, CDR2 SMNVEV (reference sequence). The DNA of the CDR3 is TGTGCCAGCAGTTTATCGAAGGACAATGAGCAGTTCTTC. It codes for CASSLSKDNEQFF.

This clonotype was counted only a few times. This sequence joins TRBV7-3 and TRBJ2-1; possible D gene TRBD2, 6 bases. CDR3 length: 16 residues. The V gene's germline CDR1 is SGHTA and CDR2 FQGTGA. V was clipped by 5 bases and J by 2 bases, with 16 bases between them. CDR3 loop: CASSAGVGGPYNEQFF. The CDR3 DNA sequence: TGTGCCAGCAGCGCCGGTGTGGGGGGTCCCTACAATGAGCAGTTCTTC.

This clonotype was counted ten times or more. The chain has TRBV2 and TRBJ2-3, with no clear D. CDR1 and CDR2 from the germline V gene are SNHLY and FYNNEI. The length of the CDR3 is 13 residues. V lost 4 bases and J lost 3, with 8 bases in between. This CDR3 is CASSGPLTDTQYF. CDR3 in DNA: TGTGCCAGCAGTGGTCCCCTAACAGATACGCAGTATTTT.

V gene TRBV6-1 combines with J gene TRBJ2-1; D remains ambiguous. The CDR3 contains 13 residues. V lost 5 bases to trimming and J lost 5 bases, with 10 bases between them. CDR1 and CDR2 (germline): MNHNS, SASEGT. The CDR3 is CASSPRPDNEQFF. The CDR3, as DNA: TGTGCCAGCAGTCCCCGACCTGACAATGAGCAGTTCTTC.

The chain carries TRBV6-2 or TRBV6-3 and TRBJ1-5; the D is unclear. Trimming shortened V by 7 bases and J by 4 bases, and 11 bases separated the two germline ends. CDR3 length: 13 residues. Germline V gene data show CDR1 as MNHEY and CDR2 as SVGEGT. CDR3 in amino acids: CASTTALNQPQHF. DNA of the CDR3: TGTGCCAGCACGACTGCCCTGAATCAGCCCCAGCATTTT.

This clonotype was found many times. Here the CDR3 DNA reads TGTGCCAGCTCATCCGGACAGGGCCGTGGCAAAAACATTCAGTACTTC. Translating gives CASSSGQGRGKNIQYF. The J gene is TRBJ2-4, the V gene TRBV18, with 8 bases aligning to TRBD1. The CDR3 extends over 16 amino acids. CDR1 and CDR2 from the germline V gene are KGHSH and LQKENI. Losses at the gene ends were 5 bases for V and 3 bases for J; bases not matched to a gene: 9.

The table lists this clonotype with many counts. The J gene is TRBJ2-4, the V gene TRBV27, with a possible D match to TRBD2 (6 bases). Germline lookup yields CDR1 MNHEY and CDR2 SMNVEV (reference sequence). The V gene lost 6 bases and the J gene lost 9 bases, with 18 bases spanning the gap. The CDR3 consists of 14 residues. CDR3 DNA: TGTGCCAGCAGCCCCCGGGACTTTGGGGGCATTCAGTACTTC. As protein: CASSPRDFGGIQYF.

This sequence joins TRBV29-1 and TRBJ2-3; 9 nucleotides match TRBD2. Germline V gene sequence: CDR1 SQVTM, CDR2 ANQGSEA. V was clipped by 8 bases and J by 7 bases; unmatched bases: 16. This CDR3 has 15 residues. The CDR3 spells CSSFRGGTSMNTQYF. In DNA, the CDR3 is TGCAGCTCCTTCCGGGGGGGGACTAGCATGAATACGCAGTATTTT.

A few counts support this clonotype. The rearrangement uses TRBV28 and TRBJ2-7; 11 bases map to TRBD2. The CDR3 contains 15 residues. The V segment lost 5 bases and the J segment 2 bases; nucleotides outside the gene matches: 5. Per the germline V gene, CDR1 is MDHEN and CDR2 is SYDVKM. The CDR3 here is CASSATSGAAYEQYF. In DNA, the CDR3 is TGTGCCAGCAGTGCGACTAGCGGGGCGGCCTACGAGCAGTACTTC.